The rows below give T cell receptor beta chains drawn from one sample of a study of cytomegalovirus exposure and HLA in healthy donors. TCRdb's table, derived via immunoSEQ multiplex PCR, lists solely in-frame clones and lacks some. The sample shows 100,000 to 120,000 clones, approximately 87% of them seen only once. Sequenced sample: PBMCs. The receptors were sampled from a woman aged 25 to 39 in good health and CMV-seropositive. Both conserved end residues are part of each CDR3. The D gene is left open where the match is weak. Where a row states a size, it is once, few, many or the class of an expanded clone; other rows omit it.

len	abundance	d_gene	v_gene	j_gene	CDR3aa	CDR3nt
15	NA	NA	TRBV12-5	TRBJ2-7	CASGLVVGQTYEQYF	TGTGCTAGTGGTTTGGTTGTAGGACAGACCTACGAGCAGTACTTC
14	once	TRBD1	TRBV7-8	TRBJ1-2	CASSGRDRQYGYTF	TGTGCCAGCAGCGGCAGGGACAGGCAGTATGGCTACACCTTC
12	NA	TRBD1	TRBV27	TRBJ2-1	CASSSQGAEQFF	TGTGCCAGCAGTTCCCAGGGGGCCGAGCAGTTCTTC
13	NA	NA	TRBV5-5	TRBJ1-2	CASSYGLLYGYTF	TGTGCCAGCAGCTACGGACTGTTGTATGGCTACACCTTC
11	NA	NA	TRBV5-6	TRBJ1-2	CASSSGLLFTF	TGTGCCAGCAGCTCCGGACTTCTTTTCACCTTC
15	NA	NA	TRBV2	TRBJ2-7	CASSPGRGAFYEQYF	TGTGCCAGCAGCCCCGGCAGGGGGGCATTCTACGAGCAGTACTTC
16	few	NA	TRBV7-9	TRBJ2-1	CASSLAGAVAAVRQFF	TGTGCCAGCAGCTTAGCAGGGGCCGTGGCGGCCGTCCGGCAGTTCTTC
16	NA	TRBD1	TRBV13	TRBJ1-1	CASSLRGQGWGTEAFF	TGTGCCAGCAGCTTACGCGGACAGGGTTGGGGCACTGAAGCTTTCTTT
14	NA	TRBD1	TRBV19	TRBJ2-6	CASSANGQGAVLTF	TGTGCCAGTAGTGCGAACGGACAGGGAGCCGTCCTGACTTTC
13	NA	TRBD1	TRBV13	TRBJ1-2	CASSLDRVHGYTF	TGTGCCAGCAGCCTGGACAGGGTCCATGGCTACACCTTC
14	NA	NA	TRBV5-1	TRBJ2-1	CASSLVASPPGQFF	TGCGCCAGCAGCTTGGTGGCCTCCCCCCCGGGGCAGTTCTTC